This is a list of T cell receptor beta chains from one sample in a study of beta chain features in type 1 diabetes. Method: immunoSEQ multiplex PCR; TCRdb's copy keeps in-frame clones and lacks some. Altogether around 340,000 clones are present, about a tenth being singletons, with the ten largest covering over 0.95%. Sequences were obtained from central memory CD4+ T cells from blood. These receptor sequences come from a man aged 25-40 years with type 1 diabetes. Both conserved end residues are part of each CDR3. Each record gives: clone size, V gene, D gene, J gene, CDR3 protein, CDR3 DNA. D genes are given only for firm matches. Only part of the rows carry a size: once, few, many, or a class if the clone is expanded.

NA	TRBV30	TRBD1	TRBJ2-2	CAWATGGTGELFF	TGTGCCTGGGCCACAGGGGGAACCGGGGAGCTGTTTTTT
NA	TRBV30	NA	TRBJ1-2	CAWSQGDGYTF	TGTGCCTGGAGTCAAGGGGATGGCTACACCTTC
NA	TRBV7-7	NA	TRBJ2-7	CASSPFGEQYF	TGTGCCAGCAGCCCCTTCGGGGAGCAGTACTTC
NA	TRBV6-6	NA	TRBJ1-1	CASRHDKNTEAFF	TGTGCCAGCAGACATGACAAGAACACTGAAGCTTTCTTT
NA	TRBV28	TRBD1	TRBJ2-1	CASSLGGQGSYNEQFF	TGTGCCAGCAGTTTGGGGGGACAGGGCTCCTACAATGAGCAGTTCTTC
few	TRBV6-6	TRBD2	TRBJ2-5	CASSSPSGGAETQYF	TGTGCCAGCAGTTCACCAAGCGGGGGGGCGGAGACCCAGTACTTC
NA	TRBV19	NA	TRBJ2-7	CASSMVRGTTFYEQYF	TGTGCCAGTAGTATGGTTCGCGGGACAACTTTCTACGAGCAGTACTTC
few	TRBV18	NA	TRBJ1-5	CASSPLAGAGQPQHF	TGTGCCAGCTCACCACTTGCAGGGGCGGGGCAGCCCCAGCATTTT
NA	TRBV2	NA	TRBJ1-1	CATLRDNLNTEAFF	TGTGCCACCCTAAGGGACAACCTGAACACTGAAGCTTTCTTT
NA	TRBV11-2	TRBD1	TRBJ2-7	CASSLAVTGVHEQYF	TGTGCCAGCAGCTTAGCTGTGACAGGGGTTCACGAGCAGTACTTC
once	TRBV5-1	NA	TRBJ2-3	CASSSGLHTDTQYF	TGCGCCAGCAGCTCGGGACTCCACACAGATACGCAGTATTTT
NA	TRBV29-1	NA	TRBJ1-2	CSVDGETGSRGYGYTF	TGCAGCGTCGACGGGGAAACAGGGAGTAGGGGCTATGGCTACACCTTC
NA	TRBV6-6	NA	TRBJ2-4	CASSYSATIAKNIQYF	TGTGCCAGCAGTTACTCCGCGACAATAGCCAAAAACATTCAGTACTTC
many	TRBV14	NA	TRBJ2-5	CASSRSSRETQYF	TGTGCCAGCAGCCGATCTAGCAGGGAGACCCAGTACTTC
NA	TRBV6-6	NA	TRBJ1-2	CASRKEGGNYGYTF	TGTGCCAGCAGGAAGGAGGGAGGCAACTATGGCTACACCTTC
few	TRBV7-9	NA	TRBJ1-1	CASSGELAVTEAFF	TGTGCCAGCAGCGGAGAGCTGGCGGTCACTGAAGCTTTCTTT
few	TRBV5-6	NA	TRBJ1-3	CASSLGTEVSGNTIYF	TGTGCCAGCAGCTTGGGGACAGAGGTCTCTGGAAACACCATATATTTT
few	TRBV2	NA	TRBJ1-4	CASRNPTGAEKLFF	TGTGCCAGCAGAAATCCGACAGGCGCTGAAAAACTGTTTTTT
NA	TRBV9	NA	TRBJ2-1	CASSVGSLTVRPGNEQFF	TGTGCCAGCAGCGTAGGCTCCCTGACGGTGCGCCCGGGCAATGAGCAGTTCTTC
NA	TRBV7-9	TRBD1	TRBJ1-5	CASSLDRDGQPQHF	TGTGCCAGCAGCCTTGACAGGGATGGACAGCCCCAGCATTTT
NA	TRBV27	NA	TRBJ2-5	CASSPGLEETQYF	TGTGCCAGCAGTCCCGGACTGGAAGAGACCCAGTACTTC
NA	TRBV4-3	NA	TRBJ1-5	CASSPGASSQPQHF	TGCGCCAGCAGCCCCGGGGCAAGCAGTCAGCCCCAGCATTTT
NA	TRBV19	NA	TRBJ2-5	CASSPQSQETQYF	TGTGCCAGTAGCCCGCAGTCCCAAGAGACCCAGTACTTC
few	TRBV20-1	NA	TRBJ1-5	CSARDTQHF	TGCAGTGCTAGAGATACCCAGCATTTT
few	TRBV5-1	TRBD1	TRBJ2-3	CASNMDRGGDTQYF	TGCGCCAGCAACATGGACAGGGGCGGAGATACGCAGTATTTT
NA	TRBV4-1	NA	TRBJ1-5	CASSQERTQSNQPQHF	TGCGCCAGCAGCCAAGAACGAACACAAAGCAATCAGCCCCAGCATTTT
NA	TRBV18	NA	TRBJ1-6	CASSQTEYNSPLHF	TGTGCCAGCTCACAGACTGAGTATAATTCACCCCTCCACTTT
NA	TRBV9	TRBD2	TRBJ2-3	CASSVSGSGTDTQYF	TGTGCCAGCAGCGTTAGCGGGTCCGGCACAGATACGCAGTATTTT
NA	TRBV2	NA	TRBJ2-1	CASSDSGGLYNEQFF	TGTGCCAGCAGTGACTCGGGGGGCCTTTACAATGAGCAGTTCTTC
few	TRBV5-4	TRBD1	TRBJ1-2	CASSQGQGNGYTF	TGTGCCAGCAGCCAGGGACAGGGTAATGGCTACACCTTC
few	TRBV30	NA	TRBJ1-1	CAWSREAMNTEAFF	TGTGCCTGGAGTCGGGAAGCTATGAACACTGAAGCTTTCTTT
NA	TRBV4-3	TRBD1	TRBJ2-7	CASSLWDREGEQYF	TGCGCCAGCAGCCTATGGGACAGGGAGGGCGAGCAGTACTTC
NA	TRBV7-2	NA	TRBJ1-2	CASSLQSYGYTF	TGTGCCAGCAGCTTACAGTCATATGGCTACACCTTC
NA	TRBV4-1	TRBD2	TRBJ2-7	CASSPLLAGDEQYF	TGCGCCAGCAGCCCACTACTAGCGGGGGACGAGCAGTACTTC
NA	TRBV7-9	TRBD2	TRBJ2-1	CASTMNRGGPNEQFF	TGTGCCAGCACCATGAACCGGGGGGGCCCGAATGAGCAGTTCTTC
NA	TRBV28	NA	TRBJ1-1	CASSLGGAMNTEAFF	TGTGCCAGCAGTTTGGGGGGCGCGATGAACACTGAAGCTTTCTTT
NA	TRBV9	NA	TRBJ1-2	CASSVDLDSPPSGYTF	TGTGCCAGCAGCGTAGATTTAGACAGTCCACCTTCGGGCTACACCTTC
many	TRBV10-3	NA	TRBJ1-2	CAIRDSSGYTF	TGTGCCATCAGAGACAGCTCCGGCTACACCTTC
NA	TRBV19	TRBD1	TRBJ2-1	CASTRRGTGTNEQFF	TGTGCCAGTACCCGAAGGGGGACAGGGACCAATGAGCAGTTCTTC
few	TRBV5-6	NA	TRBJ2-5	CASSLLARMETQYF	TGTGCCAGCAGCTTGCTAGCCCGGATGGAGACCCAGTACTTC
NA	TRBV29-1	TRBD1	TRBJ1-2	CSVEDRGRDGYTF	TGCAGCGTTGAGGATAGGGGGCGAGATGGCTACACCTTC
NA	TRBV30	NA	TRBJ1-5	CAWSAQALSNQPQHF	TGTGCCTGGAGTGCACAGGCCCTTAGCAATCAGCCCCAGCATTTT
few	TRBV7-2	NA	TRBJ1-2	CASSLDRRYGYTF	TGTGCCAGCAGCTTAGACAGACGGTATGGCTACACCTTC
few	TRBV6-6	NA	TRBJ2-2	CASSFMAGELFF	TGTGCCAGCAGTTTTATGGCCGGGGAGCTGTTTTTT
NA	TRBV30	NA	TRBJ1-2	CAWSLGEGGYTF	TGTGCCTGGAGCCTGGGAGAAGGTGGCTACACCTTC
few	TRBV6-6	TRBD1	TRBJ2-5	CASRSGTGPLETQYF	TGTGCCAGCAGATCCGGGACAGGGCCCTTAGAGACCCAGTACTTC
NA	TRBV5-1	NA	TRBJ1-2	CASSFTSGTAYGYTF	TGCGCCAGCAGCTTTACTTCCGGGACGGCTTATGGCTACACCTTC
few	TRBV29-1	TRBD2	TRBJ2-3	CSVDNGTSFFMADTQYF	TGCAGCGTGGACAACGGGACTAGCTTTTTCATGGCAGATACGCAGTATTTT
NA	TRBV2	TRBD1	TRBJ1-2	CASDRDRAGGYTF	TGTGCCAGCGACAGGGACCGAGCCGGGGGCTACACCTTC
few	TRBV19	NA	TRBJ1-1	CASSIGLQTTEAFF	TGTGCCAGTAGTATAGGGCTCCAAACCACTGAAGCTTTCTTT
few	TRBV9	NA	TRBJ2-7	CASSQGSPREQYF	TGTGCCAGCAGCCAGGGAAGTCCCCGCGAGCAGTACTTC
NA	TRBV14	TRBD1	TRBJ1-3	CASSPLGDRVDTIYF	TGTGCCAGCAGCCCCCTGGGTGACAGGGTAGACACCATATATTTT
NA	TRBV9	NA	TRBJ2-5	CASSVMGEETQYF	TGTGCCAGCAGCGTAATGGGGGAAGAGACCCAGTACTTC